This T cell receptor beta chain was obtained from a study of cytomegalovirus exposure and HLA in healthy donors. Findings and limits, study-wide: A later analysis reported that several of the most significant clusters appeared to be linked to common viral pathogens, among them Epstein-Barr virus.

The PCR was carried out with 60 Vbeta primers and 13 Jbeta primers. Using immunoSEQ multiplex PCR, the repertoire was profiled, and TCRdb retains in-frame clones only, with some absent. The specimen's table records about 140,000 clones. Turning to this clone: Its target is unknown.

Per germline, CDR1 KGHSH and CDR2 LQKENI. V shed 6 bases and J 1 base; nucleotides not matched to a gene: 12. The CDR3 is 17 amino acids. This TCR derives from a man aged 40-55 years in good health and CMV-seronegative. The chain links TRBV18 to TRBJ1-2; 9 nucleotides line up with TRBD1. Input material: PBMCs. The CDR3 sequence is CASSRSLGQGDNYGYTF. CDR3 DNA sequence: TGTGCCAGCTCCCGATCCCTGGGACAGGGAGATAACTATGGCTACACCTTC. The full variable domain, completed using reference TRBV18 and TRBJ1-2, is NAGVMQNPRHLVRRRGQEARLRCSPMKGHSHVYWYRQLPEEGLKFMVYLQKENIIDESGMPKERFSAEFPKEGPSILRIQQVVRGDSAAYFCASSRSLGQGDNYGYTFGSGTRLTVV.